This paragraph reports one T cell receptor (beta chain). Its target is not known. Unique molecular identifiers were used to barcode this TCRbeta library. TCRdb used MiXCR to reprocess the PCR reads, holding one entry per CDR3 protein. The sample contains 440,000 or so distinct CDR3 sequences, 43% of which appear only once. These data come from a study of T-cell reconstitution after alpha-beta-depleted transplantation in children. Study findings and constraints: Several patients had high TCRbeta diversity at day 60; it came from surviving recipient T cells and thymic progenitors. Once a year had passed after transplant, T-cell counts and diversity came mostly from newly produced T cells.

Looked up from germline, CDR1 is MGHRA and CDR2 is YSYEKL. The V segment lost 3 bases and the J segment 1 base; nucleotides outside the gene matches: 0. CDR3 length: 14 amino acids. This chain connects TRBV4-1 to TRBJ2-5; 9 nucleotides match TRBD2. The TCR was taken from a girl aged 2 to 9 with aplastic anemia, due to receive a stem cell transplant. The sample in question was PBMCs, obtained before TCRalphabeta/CD19-depleted stem cell transplant. This CDR3 is CASSQGLAQETQYF. Written as DNA, the CDR3 is TGCGCCAGCAGCCAGGGACTAGCCCAAGAGACCCAGTACTTC.